This TCR beta chain was observed in a study of CD8 T cells in ankylosing spondylitis. Findings of the study overall: Reactive arthritis synovial fluid and blood previously showed some of these motif variants. Fewer than 10 highly homologous variants made up a TCR beta motif that seemed to typify ankylosing spondylitis blood.

It was by quantitative 5'-RACE with molecular barcodes that TCR beta libraries were made. MiXCR, applied by TCRdb to the 5' RACE reads, yields one record per CDR3 protein. In the table there are 400,000 to 450,000 distinct CDR3 sequences, more than 15% of which are singletons. A remark on this clonotype: Its target is unknown.

Trimming pared 6 bases from V and 0 bases from J, leaving 8 bases between. Looked up from germline, CDR1 is MGHRA and CDR2 is YSYEKL. The CDR3 extends over 13 amino acids. V gene TRBV4-1 combines with J gene TRBJ1-2, with unresolved D. The source is a male donor with ankylosing spondylitis. The sample taken for sequencing was blood, either unsorted or a sorted T cell fraction (not recorded which). The CDR3 here is CASSIGSNYGYTF. CDR3 nucleotides: TGCGCCAGCAGTATCGGCTCTAACTATGGCTACACCTTC.